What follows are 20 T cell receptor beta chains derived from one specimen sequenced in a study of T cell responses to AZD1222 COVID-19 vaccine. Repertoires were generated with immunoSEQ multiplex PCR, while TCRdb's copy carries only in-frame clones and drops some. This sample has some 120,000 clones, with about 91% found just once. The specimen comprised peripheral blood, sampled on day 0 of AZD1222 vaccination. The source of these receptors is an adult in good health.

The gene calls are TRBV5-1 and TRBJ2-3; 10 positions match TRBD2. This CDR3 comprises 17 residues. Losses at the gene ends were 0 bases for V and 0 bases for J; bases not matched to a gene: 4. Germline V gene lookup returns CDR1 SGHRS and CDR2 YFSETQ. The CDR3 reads CASSLGKTSGSTDTQYF. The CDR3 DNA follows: TGCGCCAGCAGCTTGGGGAAGACTAGCGGGAGCACAGATACGCAGTATTTT.

Written as DNA, the CDR3 is TGTGCCACCTGGGGGAGCGGGACCTACGAGCAGTACTTC. Translating gives CATWGSGTYEQYF. This sequence joins TRBV6-1 and TRBJ2-7, with TRBD2 identical over 7 bases. There are 13 residues in the CDR3. After removal of 10 bases from V and 2 bases from J, the junction contained 8 bases not matched to a gene. CDR1 and CDR2 from the germline V gene are MNHNS and SASEGT.

The CDR3 protein is CASSMKGRGSQPQHF. CDR3 nucleotides: TGTGCCAGTAGTATGAAGGGCAGGGGGTCACAGCCCCAGCATTTT. V usage is TRBV19 and J usage is TRBJ1-5; 7 bases agree with TRBD1. The CDR3 spans 15 residues. Germline CDR1 LNHDA, CDR2 SQIVND (reference sequence). V was pared by 3 bases and J by 7 bases, with 9 bases of the junction left unmatched.

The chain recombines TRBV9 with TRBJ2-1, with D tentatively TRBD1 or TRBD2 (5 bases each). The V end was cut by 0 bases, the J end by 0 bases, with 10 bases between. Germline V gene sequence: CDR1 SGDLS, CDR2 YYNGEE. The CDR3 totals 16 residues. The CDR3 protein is CASSVGWGNSYNEQFF. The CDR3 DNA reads TGTGCCAGCAGCGTAGGGTGGGGGAACTCCTACAATGAGCAGTTCTTC.

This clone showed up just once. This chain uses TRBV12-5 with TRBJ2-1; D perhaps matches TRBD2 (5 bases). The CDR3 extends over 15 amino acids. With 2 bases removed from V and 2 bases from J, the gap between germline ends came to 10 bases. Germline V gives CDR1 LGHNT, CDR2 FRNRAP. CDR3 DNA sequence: TGTGCTAGTGGTTTGTCCCCGACTACCTACAATGAGCAGTTCTTC. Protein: CASGLSPTTYNEQFF.

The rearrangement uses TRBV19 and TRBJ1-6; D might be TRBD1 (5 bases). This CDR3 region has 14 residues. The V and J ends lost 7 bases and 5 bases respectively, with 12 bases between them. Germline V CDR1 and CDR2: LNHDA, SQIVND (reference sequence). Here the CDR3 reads CASNGNRNNSPLHF. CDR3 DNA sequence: TGTGCCAGTAACGGGAACAGGAATAATTCACCCCTCCACTTT.

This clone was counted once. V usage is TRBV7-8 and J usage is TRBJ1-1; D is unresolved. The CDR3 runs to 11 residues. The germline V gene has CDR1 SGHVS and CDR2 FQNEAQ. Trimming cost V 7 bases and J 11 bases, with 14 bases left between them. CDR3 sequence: CASTPILDAFF. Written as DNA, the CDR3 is TGTGCCAGCACCCCCATCTTGGATGCTTTCTTT.

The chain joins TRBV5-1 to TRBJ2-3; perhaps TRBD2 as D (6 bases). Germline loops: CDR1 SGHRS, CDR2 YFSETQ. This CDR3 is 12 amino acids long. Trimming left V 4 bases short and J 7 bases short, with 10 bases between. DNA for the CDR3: TGCGCCAGCAGCCACGGGAGTCATACGCAGTATTTT. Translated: CASSHGSHTQYF.

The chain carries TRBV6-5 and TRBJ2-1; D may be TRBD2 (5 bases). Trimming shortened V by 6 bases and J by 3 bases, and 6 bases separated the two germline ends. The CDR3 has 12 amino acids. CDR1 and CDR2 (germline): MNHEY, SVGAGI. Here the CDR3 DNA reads TGTGCCAGCAGACGGGGCTACAATGAGCAGTTCTTC. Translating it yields CASRRGYNEQFF.

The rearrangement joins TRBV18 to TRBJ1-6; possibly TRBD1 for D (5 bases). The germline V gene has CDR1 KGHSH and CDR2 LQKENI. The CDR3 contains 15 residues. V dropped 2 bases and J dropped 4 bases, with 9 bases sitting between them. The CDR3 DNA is TGTGCCAGCTCACCAGGGGCCCCGTATAATTCACCCCTCCACTTT. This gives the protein CASSPGAPYNSPLHF.

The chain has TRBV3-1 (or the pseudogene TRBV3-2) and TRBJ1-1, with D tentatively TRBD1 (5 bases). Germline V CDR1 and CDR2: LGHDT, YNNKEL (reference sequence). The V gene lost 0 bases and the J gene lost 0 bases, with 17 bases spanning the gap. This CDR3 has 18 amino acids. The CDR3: CASSQDVQWEGLNTEAFF. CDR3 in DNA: TGTGCCAGCAGCCAAGATGTTCAGTGGGAGGGGTTGAACACTGAAGCTTTCTTT.

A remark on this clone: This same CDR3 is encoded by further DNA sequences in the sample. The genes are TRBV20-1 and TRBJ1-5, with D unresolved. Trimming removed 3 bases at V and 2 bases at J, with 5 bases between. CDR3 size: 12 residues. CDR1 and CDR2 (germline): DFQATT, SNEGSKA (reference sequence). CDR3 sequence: CSASRGNQPQHF. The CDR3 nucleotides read TGCAGTGCTAGTAGGGGCAATCAGCCCCAGCATTTT.

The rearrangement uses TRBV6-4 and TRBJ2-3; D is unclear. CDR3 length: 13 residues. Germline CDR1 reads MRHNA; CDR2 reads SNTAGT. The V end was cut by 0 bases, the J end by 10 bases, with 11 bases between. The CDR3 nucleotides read TGTGCCAGCAGTGACTCTGGGGAAACGGCGCAGTATTTT. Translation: CASSDSGETAQYF.

DNA for the CDR3: TGTGCCAGCAGCACCGGGACAGGATCCTACGAGCAGTACTTC. As protein: CASSTGTGSYEQYF. This chain joins TRBV7-2 and TRBJ2-7; 8 positions agree with TRBD1. Germline lookup yields CDR1 SGHTA and CDR2 FQGNSA. J lost 1 base, V lost 5 bases, and 4 bases had no gene match. This CDR3 is 14 amino acids long.

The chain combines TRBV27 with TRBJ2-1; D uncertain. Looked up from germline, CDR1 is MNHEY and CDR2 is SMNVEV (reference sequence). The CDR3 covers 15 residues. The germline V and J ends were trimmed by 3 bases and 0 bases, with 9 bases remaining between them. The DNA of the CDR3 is TGTGCCAGCAGTTTTTTGAGCGACTCCTACAATGAGCAGTTCTTC. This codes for CASSFLSDSYNEQFF.

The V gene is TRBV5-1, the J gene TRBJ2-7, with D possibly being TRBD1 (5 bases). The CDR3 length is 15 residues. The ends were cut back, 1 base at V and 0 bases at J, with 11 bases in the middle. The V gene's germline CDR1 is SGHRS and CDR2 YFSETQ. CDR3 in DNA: TGCGCCAGCAGCTTGATATCAGGGAACTCCTACGAGCAGTACTTC. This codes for CASSLISGNSYEQYF.

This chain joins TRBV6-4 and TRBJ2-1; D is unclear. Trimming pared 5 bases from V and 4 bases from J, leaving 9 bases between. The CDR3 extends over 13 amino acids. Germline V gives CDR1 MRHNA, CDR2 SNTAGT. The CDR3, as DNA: TGTGCCAGCAGTACGGACCGATACAATGAGCAGTTCTTC. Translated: CASSTDRYNEQFF.

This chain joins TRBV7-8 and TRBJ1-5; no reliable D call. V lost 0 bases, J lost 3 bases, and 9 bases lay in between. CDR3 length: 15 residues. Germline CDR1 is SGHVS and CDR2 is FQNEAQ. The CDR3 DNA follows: TGTGCCAGCAGCTTAGCGCGTCTAAACAATCAGCCCCAGCATTTT. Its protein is CASSLARLNNQPQHF.

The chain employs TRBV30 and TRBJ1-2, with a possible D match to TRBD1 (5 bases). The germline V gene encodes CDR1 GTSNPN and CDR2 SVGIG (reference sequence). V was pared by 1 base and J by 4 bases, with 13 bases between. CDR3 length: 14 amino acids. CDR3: CAWSGQTPFYGYTF. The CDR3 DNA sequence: TGTGCCTGGAGTGGACAGACACCCTTCTATGGCTACACCTTC.

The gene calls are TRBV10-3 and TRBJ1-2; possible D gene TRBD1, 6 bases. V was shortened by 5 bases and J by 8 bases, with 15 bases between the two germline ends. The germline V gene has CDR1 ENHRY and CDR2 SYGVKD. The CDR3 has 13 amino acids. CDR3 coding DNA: TGTGCCATCAGTACGGCGGGGGCGGAAGGCTACACCTTC. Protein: CAISTAGAEGYTF.